The next 21 T cell receptor beta chains were all read from a single sample in a study of cytomegalovirus exposure and HLA in healthy donors. PCR was performed using 60 Vbeta and 13 Jbeta primers. TCRdb keeps only in-frame clones here, not all; method: immunoSEQ multiplex PCR. The sample has 90,000 to 120,000 clones; roughly three quarters are singletons. Sequencing used PBMCs. The source of these receptors is a woman aged 45-65 years in good health and CMV-seropositive.

The rearrangement uses TRBV14 and TRBJ2-5, with 9 bases identical to TRBD2. CDR1 and CDR2 from the germline V gene are SGHDN and FVKESK. With V trimmed by 1 base and J by 5 bases, 5 bases remained unmatched. This CDR3 region has 15 residues. CDR3 coding DNA: TGTGCCAGCAGCCAAGGGGCCCTAGCGGGGGAGACCCAGTACTTC. This codes for CASSQGALAGETQYF.

Concerning this clone: The junction and the germline gene differ at one end; a read error may be behind it. In DNA form, the CDR3 reads TGTGCTAGCAGCTTAGGTAGGAACACTGAAGCTTTCTTT. Its translation is CASSLGRNTEAFF. V is TRBV7-7 and J is TRBJ1-1, with no clear D. The CDR3 extends over 13 amino acids. CDR1 and CDR2 (germline): SSHAT, FNYEAQ (reference sequence).

This clone showed up just a few times. The chain carries TRBV29-1 and TRBJ2-7; 10 nucleotides line up with TRBD2. Germline V gene data show CDR1 as SQVTM and CDR2 as ANQGSEA. V was clipped by 4 bases and J by 1 base; unmatched bases: 10. This CDR3 is built from 16 residues. The CDR3 region is CSVGGGSGRGSYEQYF. CDR3 nucleotide sequence: TGCAGCGTTGGGGGGGGCAGCGGGAGGGGTTCCTACGAGCAGTACTTC.

The rearrangement links TRBV30 to TRBJ1-5; D unclear. Germline-derived CDR1 and CDR2 are GTSNPN and SVGIG (reference sequence). Trimming took off 1 base at V and 1 base at J, with 8 bases between the two ends. The CDR3 is 14 residues long. As DNA, the CDR3 is TGTGCCTGGAGTGAGGTCGGGAGCAATCAGCCCCAGCATTTT. It is translated as CAWSEVGSNQPQHF.

In this sample, this clone turned up once. The V gene is TRBV10-2, the J gene TRBJ1-1; possible D gene TRBD1, 5 bases. The V end was cut by 6 bases, the J end by 5 bases, with 16 bases between. Germline CDR1 WSHSY, CDR2 SAAADI. This CDR3 comprises 14 residues. Here the CDR3 reads CASREDRVRTEAFF. As DNA, the CDR3 is TGCGCCAGCAGAGAAGACAGAGTTAGAACTGAAGCTTTCTTT.

The chain employs TRBV18 and TRBJ1-5, with TRBD1 matching 8 bases. The CDR3 is made up of 18 amino acids. Germline V lookup: CDR1 KGHSH, CDR2 LQKENI. V lost 3 bases and J lost 2; bases outside the gene matches: 12. The CDR3 spells CASSPRTGKKSGNQPQHF. CDR3 DNA sequence: TGTGCCAGCTCACCCAGGACAGGGAAAAAGAGCGGCAATCAGCCCCAGCATTTT. The complete variable domain, with remaining parts taken from reference TRBV18 and TRBJ1-5, reads NAGVMQNPRHLVRRRGQEARLRCSPMKGHSHVYWYRQLPEEGLKFMVYLQKENIIDESGMPKERFSAEFPKEGPSILRIQQVVRGDSAAYFCASSPRTGKKSGNQPQHFGDGTRLSIL.

For the CDR3, the DNA is TGTGCCAGCAGCCCGACAGGGCCTGGGGAGACCCAGTACTTC. As protein: CASSPTGPGETQYF. The chain recombines TRBV7-2 with TRBJ2-5; 7 bases map to TRBD1. Germline V lookup: CDR1 SGHTA, CDR2 FQGNSA. The CDR3 loop spans 14 amino acids. After removal of 5 bases from V and 5 bases from J, the junction contained 8 bases not matched to a gene.

On this clone itself: A read error may account for a junction end that differs from germline. V usage is TRBV7-2 and J usage is TRBJ2-7; tentatively, D is TRBD1 (5 bases). In germline, CDR1 is SGHTA, CDR2 FQGNSA. This CDR3 spans 13 amino acids. The CDR3 protein is CASSFRTSSEQYF. The CDR3, as DNA: TGTGCCAGCAGCTTCCGGACATCCTCCGAGCAGTACTTC. Variable domain in full (rest from reference TRBV7-2 and TRBJ2-7): GAGVSQSPSNKVTEKGKDVELRCDPISGHTALYWYRQSLGQGLEFLIYFQGNSAPDKSGLPSDRFSAERTGGSVSTLTIQRTQQEDSAVYLCASSFRTSSEQYFGPGTRLTVT.

The chain joins TRBV5-1 to TRBJ1-2, with D uncertain. Looked up from germline, CDR1 is SGHRS and CDR2 is YFSETQ. With 3 bases removed from V and 2 bases from J, the gap between germline ends came to 8 bases. The length of the CDR3 is 13 residues. Here the CDR3 DNA reads TGCGCCAGCAGCTACACAGAGAACTATGGCTACACCTTC. This codes for CASSYTENYGYTF.

Worth noting for this clone: This sample includes further DNA sequences coding for the same CDR3. The CDR3: CASSIGDTSGNTIYF. The CDR3, as DNA: TGTGCCAGTAGTATTGGGGACACCTCTGGAAACACCATATATTTT. The V gene is TRBV19, the J gene TRBJ1-3; TRBD1 is a possible D gene (6 bases). The CDR3 loop spans 15 amino acids. The germline V and J ends were trimmed by 3 bases and 0 bases, with 9 bases remaining between them. CDR1 is LNHDA and CDR2 is SQIVND in the germline V gene (reference sequence).

The rearrangement joins TRBV27 to TRBJ2-3; possibly TRBD2 for D (6 bases). The V end was cut by 6 bases, the J end by 6 bases, with 22 bases between. CDR3 length: 16 amino acids. The germline CDR1 and CDR2 sequences are MNHEY and SMNVEV (reference sequence). The CDR3 loop is CASSQALGRGRDTQYF. The CDR3 DNA follows: TGTGCCAGCAGCCAAGCCCTAGGTCGGGGGAGGGATACGCAGTATTTT.

In the case of this clone: One end of the junction fails to match germline, which may point to a read error. The V call is TRBV7-9, the J call TRBJ2-5, with 8 bases matching TRBD1. This CDR3 is 15 amino acids long. Germline values: CDR1 SEHNR, CDR2 FQNEAQ (reference sequence). The CDR3 DNA sequence: TGTTCCAGCAGCCCACCCTCGGACAGGGAAGAGACCCAGTACTTC. Protein: CSSSPPSDREETQYF.

The chain combines TRBV27 with TRBJ2-5; D is unresolved. The germline gives CDR1 MNHEY, CDR2 SMNVEV (reference sequence). Trimming took 0 bases from V and 5 from J, leaving 7 bases between them. This CDR3 comprises 13 residues. CDR3 DNA sequence: TGTGCCAGCAGTTTATCCTCCCGGGAGACCCAGTACTTC. The encoded protein is CASSLSSRETQYF.

V and J are TRBV7-9 and TRBJ2-5; D ambiguous. The CDR3 contains 14 residues. CDR1 is SEHNR and CDR2 is FQNEAQ in the germline V gene (reference sequence). Trimming left V 1 base short and J 0 bases short, with 6 bases between. In DNA, the CDR3 is TGTGCCAGCAGCTTAGATACAGACCAAGAGACCCAGTACTTC. Protein: CASSLDTDQETQYF. The full variable domain, rest sourced from reference TRBV7-9 and TRBJ2-5, is DTGVSQNPRHKITKRGQNVTFRCDPISEHNRLYWYRQTLGQGPEFLTYFQNEAQLEKSRLLSDRFSAERPKGSFSTLEIQRTEQGDSAMYLCASSLDTDQETQYFGPGTRLLVL.

V is TRBV5-6 and J is TRBJ1-2, with D maybe TRBD1 (6 bases). CDR1 is SGHDT, CDR2 YYEEEE, per germline. Trimming removed 4 bases at V and 4 bases at J, with 14 bases between. The CDR3 covers 14 residues. CDR3 sequence reads: CASSTRTVSYGYTF. CDR3 nucleotides: TGTGCCAGCAGCACCAGGACAGTGTCCTATGGCTACACCTTC.

The J gene is TRBJ2-2, the V gene TRBV30; D call uncertain. The CDR3 has 12 residues. Germline CDR1 reads GTSNPN; CDR2 reads SVGIG (reference sequence). V shed 0 bases and J shed 6 bases, with 5 bases lying between them. The CDR3 region is CAWSVGPGELFF. CDR3 coding DNA: TGTGCCTGGAGTGTCGGTCCCGGGGAGCTGTTTTTT. Using reference TRBV30 and TRBJ2-2 for the parts outside the CDR3, the full variable domain is SQTIHQWPATLVQPVGSPLSLECTVEGTSNPNLYWYRQAAGRGLQLLFYSVGIGQISSEVPQNLSASRPQDRQFILSSKKLLLSDSGFYLCAWSVGPGELFFGEGSRLTVL.

This clone showed up just a few times. The chain has TRBV5-6 and TRBJ1-1; TRBD1 is a possible D gene (5 bases). The CDR3 covers 14 residues. Germline loops: CDR1 SGHDT, CDR2 YYEEEE. V lost 4 bases, J lost 1 base, and 11 bases lay in between. This CDR3 reads CASSVWGGNTEAFF. CDR3 bases: TGTGCCAGCAGCGTCTGGGGGGGGAACACTGAAGCTTTCTTT.

The chain uses TRBV7-9 and TRBJ2-2, with 9 bases matching TRBD2. Germline CDR1 SEHNR, CDR2 FQNEAQ (reference sequence). With V trimmed by 5 bases and J by 6 bases, 13 bases remained unmatched. This CDR3 region has 17 residues. The CDR3 DNA reads as TGTGCCAGCAGCCCGTTGGTGAGACTAGCGGAACCCGGGGAGCTGTTTTTT. It specifies CASSPLVRLAEPGELFF. The variable domain in full, completed from reference TRBV7-9 and TRBJ2-2, reads DTGVSQNPRHKITKRGQNVTFRCDPISEHNRLYWYRQTLGQGPEFLTYFQNEAQLEKSRLLSDRFSAERPKGSFSTLEIQRTEQGDSAMYLCASSPLVRLAEPGELFFGEGSRLTVL.

The rearrangement links TRBV6-5 to TRBJ2-7, with 12 bases that match TRBD1. In germline, CDR1 is MNHEY, CDR2 SVGAGI. The ends lost 2 bases at V and 6 bases at J; junction bases unmatched: 8. The CDR3 spans 16 residues. CDR3 in amino acids: CASSYARDRGQREQYF. The CDR3 coding sequence is TGTGCCAGCAGTTACGCCCGGGACAGGGGGCAGCGCGAGCAGTACTTC.

The V call is TRBV18, the J call TRBJ2-2; 9 bases are shared with TRBD1. Looked up from germline, CDR1 is KGHSH and CDR2 is LQKENI. Germline trimming cut 6 bases from V and 6 bases from J; bases unmatched to any gene: 11. This CDR3 region has 16 residues. DNA of the CDR3: TGTGCCAGCTCTCCGCGGGGGACAGGGTCTTCCGGGGAGCTGTTTTTT. Its protein is CASSPRGTGSSGELFF. Variable domain in full (rest from reference TRBV18 and TRBJ2-2): NAGVMQNPRHLVRRRGQEARLRCSPMKGHSHVYWYRQLPEEGLKFMVYLQKENIIDESGMPKERFSAEFPKEGPSILRIQQVVRGDSAAYFCASSPRGTGSSGELFFGEGSRLTVL.

This rearrangement joins TRBV19 to TRBJ1-5; TRBD1 might be the D (5 bases). V shed 5 bases and J shed 3 bases, with 26 bases lying between them. CDR1 is LNHDA and CDR2 is SQIVND in the germline V gene (reference sequence). The CDR3 is made up of 19 amino acids. CDR3 in amino acids: CASSAFIWDSPGDNQPQHF. DNA of the CDR3: TGTGCCAGTAGTGCTTTCATCTGGGACTCCCCCGGAGACAATCAGCCCCAGCATTTT. Full variable domain (missing parts from reference TRBV19 and TRBJ1-5): DGGITQSPKYLFRKEGQNVTLSCEQNLNHDAMYWYRQDPGQGLRLIYYSQIVNDFQKGDIAEGYSVSREKKESFPLTVTSAQKNPTAFYLCASSAFIWDSPGDNQPQHFGDGTRLSIL.